The rows below give T cell receptor beta chains drawn from one sample of a study of T-cell memory formation after mild COVID-19. MiXCR, run by TCRdb on the 5' RACE reads, gives a single entry per CDR3 protein. The repertoire consists of a few hundred thousand distinct CDR3 sequences, with 16% occurring once and the leading ten covering roughly a fifth. Sequenced material: PBMCs or a T cell subset sorted from them (not recorded which). These receptors were taken from a man between 18 and 29 years old who had mild COVID-19 (a few samples of this study predate the infection). Cell type and time point are not known. Each CDR3 is given with its conserved first and last residue. The D gene is left open where the match is weak. Size tells how often a clone was seen (once, few, many) or the class of an expanded clone, and some rows leave it out.

V gene	D gene	J gene	clone size	CDR3 protein	CDR3 DNA
TRBV27	-	TRBJ1-2	-	CASSSDRYGYTF	TGTGCCAGCAGTTCCGACCGCTATGGCTACACCTTC
TRBV12-3/TRBV12-4	-	TRBJ1-1	-	CASSLLVDTEAFF	TGTGCCAGCAGTTTGTTGGTGGACACTGAAGCTTTCTTT
TRBV7-2	-	TRBJ2-7	-	CASSLGARANEQYF	TGTGCCAGCAGCTTAGGAGCCAGGGCCAACGAGCAGTACTTC
TRBV2	-	TRBJ2-5	many	CASNRQEQETQYF	TGTGCCAGCAACCGACAGGAACAAGAGACCCAGTACTTC
TRBV7-8	-	TRBJ2-1	few	CASSRGDYEQFF	TGTGCCAGCAGCCGAGGAGACTATGAGCAGTTCTTC
TRBV6-5	-	TRBJ1-1	few	CASSYSQFSAEAFF	TGTGCCAGCAGTTACTCCCAGTTCTCGGCTGAAGCTTTCTTT
TRBV7-3	TRBD1	TRBJ2-5	many	CASSTGTGETQYF	TGTGCCAGCAGCACCGGGACAGGCGAGACCCAGTACTTC
TRBV7-2	-	TRBJ1-2	-	CASSPWGPRYGYTF	TGTGCCAGCAGCCCTTGGGGGCCCCGCTATGGCTACACCTTC
TRBV15	-	TRBJ1-6	-	CATSRTASSYNSPLHF	TGTGCCACCAGCAGGACAGCGAGCTCCTATAATTCACCCCTCCACTTT
TRBV7-9	-	TRBJ2-1	-	CASSPRGSAEARGQFF	TGTGCCAGCAGCCCTAGAGGGAGTGCAGAGGCCCGTGGGCAGTTCTTC
TRBV6-2/TRBV6-3	-	TRBJ2-5	many	CASSLRALEETQYF	TGTGCCAGCAGCCTTCGAGCGTTAGAAGAGACCCAGTACTTC
TRBV20-1	-	TRBJ1-1	once	CSVGGRTEAFF	TGCAGTGTGGGCGGGAGGACTGAAGCTTTCTTT
TRBV4-3	TRBD1	TRBJ1-6	-	CASSQDSDRASPLHF	TGCGCCAGCAGCCAAGATTCAGACAGGGCTTCACCCCTCCACTTT
TRBV25-1	-	TRBJ1-2	-	CASSVTASYGYTF	TGTGCCAGCAGTGTGACAGCCTCCTATGGCTACACCTTC
TRBV12-3/TRBV12-4	-	TRBJ1-1	-	CASSLWAGSEAFF	TGTGCCAGCAGTTTATGGGCAGGGTCGGAAGCTTTCTTT